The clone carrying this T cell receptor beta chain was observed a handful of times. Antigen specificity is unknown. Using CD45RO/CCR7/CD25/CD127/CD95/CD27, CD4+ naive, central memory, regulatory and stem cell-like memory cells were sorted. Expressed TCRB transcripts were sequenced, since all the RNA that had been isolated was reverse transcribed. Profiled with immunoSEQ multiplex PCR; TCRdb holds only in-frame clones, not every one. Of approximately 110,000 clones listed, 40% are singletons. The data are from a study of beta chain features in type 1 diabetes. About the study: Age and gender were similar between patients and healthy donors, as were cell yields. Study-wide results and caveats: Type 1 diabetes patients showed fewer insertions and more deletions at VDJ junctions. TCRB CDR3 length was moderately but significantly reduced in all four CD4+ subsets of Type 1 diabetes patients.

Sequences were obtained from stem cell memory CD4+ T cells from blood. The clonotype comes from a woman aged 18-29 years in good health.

The CDR3 bases are TGTGCCAGCAGTCGGACAGGGGTGTACACTGAAGCTTTCTTT. This gives the protein CASSRTGVYTEAFF. The chain employs TRBV28 and TRBJ1-1, with 9 nucleotides matching TRBD1. The germline gives CDR1 MDHEN, CDR2 SYDVKM. This CDR3 region has 14 residues. The trim removed 5 bases at V and 3 bases at J, leaving 4 bases unmatched.